This is a list of T cell receptor beta chains from one sample in a study of blood T cell repertoires in COVID-19. Profiling relied on immunoSEQ multiplex PCR, and the TCRdb table lists in-frame clones only, not all of them. The table shows approximately 20,000 clones, with around 83% occurring only once. Sequencing used peripheral blood. All receptors derive from a man between 65 and 80 years old with acute or convalescent COVID-19. CDR3s include the opening cysteine and the closing phenylalanine or tryptophan. Each record gives: D gene, clone size, V gene, J gene, CDR3 protein, CDR3 DNA. The D gene is left open where the match is weak. Clone size is not always given. Where it is, it says once, few, many or a class for expanded clones.

TRBD1	NA	TRBV19	TRBJ2-7	CASSDTSGTAYEQYF	TGTGCCAGTAGTGACACGTCTGGGACAGCCTACGAGCAGTACTTC
TRBD2	NA	TRBV11-3	TRBJ2-1	CASSADGTSANEQFF	TGTGCCAGCAGCGCGGATGGGACTAGCGCTAATGAGCAGTTCTTC
TRBD1	NA	TRBV11-2	TRBJ1-1	CASSRDRNTEAFF	TGTGCCAGCAGCCGGGACAGGAACACTGAAGCTTTCTTT
TRBD2	NA	TRBV4-1	TRBJ2-1	CASSKPLAGVDEQFF	TGCGCCAGCAGCAAACCCCTAGCGGGAGTGGATGAGCAGTTCTTC
TRBD2	NA	TRBV7-3	TRBJ2-7	CASSSGLAGGPFSYEQYF	TGTGCCAGCAGCTCCGGACTAGCGGGAGGGCCATTTTCCTACGAGCAGTACTTC
TRBD1	NA	TRBV25-1	TRBJ1-2	CASSESGPQGAGGYTF	TGTGCCAGCAGTGAATCGGGGCCCCAGGGGGCGGGCGGCTACACCTTC
NA	NA	TRBV4-3	TRBJ2-1	CASSQDYNNEQFF	TGCGCCAGCAGCCAAGACTATAACAATGAGCAGTTCTTC
TRBD1	NA	TRBV7-6	TRBJ2-3	CASSPSTGLDTQYF	TGTGCCAGCAGCCCCTCGACAGGGTTAGATACGCAGTATTTT
TRBD1	NA	TRBV18	TRBJ2-1	CASSPPTAGGVRNEQFF	TGTGCCAGCTCACCACCAACGGCAGGGGGCGTTCGCAATGAGCAGTTCTTC
TRBD2	NA	TRBV3-1/TRBV3-2	TRBJ2-3	CASTESLWLAGFQVADTQYF	TGTGCCAGCACCGAATCGCTCTGGCTAGCGGGATTCCAGGTCGCAGATACGCAGTATTTT
NA	once	TRBV7-9	TRBJ1-4	CASRRDSLNEKLFF	TGTGCCAGCAGACGCGACAGTCTTAATGAAAAACTGTTTTTT
NA	NA	TRBV11-2	TRBJ2-7	CASIPGNPRQASYEQYF	TGTGCCAGCATCCCAGGGAATCCCAGACAGGCCTCCTACGAGCAGTACTTC
NA	NA	TRBV5-1	TRBJ2-1	CASSLYQDSYNEQFF	TGCGCCAGCAGCTTGTATCAGGACTCCTACAATGAGCAGTTCTTC
TRBD2	NA	TRBV4-3	TRBJ2-1	CASSQDGASGGYNEQFF	TGCGCCAGCAGCCAAGATGGCGCCTCGGGGGGCTACAATGAGCAGTTCTTC
TRBD1	NA	TRBV2	TRBJ1-2	CASSVDRGGYTF	TGTGCCAGCAGTGTTGACAGGGGTGGCTACACCTTC
NA	NA	TRBV29-1	TRBJ2-1	CSVNRVNEQFF	TGCAGCGTGAACAGGGTTAATGAGCAGTTCTTC
TRBD2	NA	TRBV4-3	TRBJ2-5	CASSQDWASGQETQYF	TGCGCCAGCAGCCAAGATTGGGCTAGCGGACAAGAGACCCAGTACTTC
TRBD2	NA	TRBV10-1	TRBJ2-1	CASSRCKGLAAYNEQFF	TGCGCCAGCAGTCGATGCAAGGGACTAGCGGCTTACAATGAGCAGTTCTTC
NA	NA	TRBV7-8	TRBJ1-5	CASSLPGGNQPQHF	TGTGCCAGCAGCTTACCGGGGGGAAATCAGCCCCAGCATTTT
TRBD2	once	TRBV11-3	TRBJ2-1	CASSPGLAAKEQFF	TGTGCCAGCAGCCCGGGACTAGCGGCAAAGGAGCAGTTCTTC
NA	NA	TRBV7-2	TRBJ2-7	CASSLGTVYEQYF	TGTGCCAGCAGCTTGGGGACTGTTTACGAGCAGTACTTC
TRBD1	once	TRBV7-9	TRBJ2-7	CASSLGRGDSVSYEQYF	TGTGCCAGCAGCTTAGGAAGAGGGGACAGCGTCTCCTACGAGCAGTACTTC
TRBD2	NA	TRBV2	TRBJ2-3	CASRRTSGSGADTQYF	TGTGCCAGCAGGAGGACTAGCGGGAGTGGGGCAGATACGCAGTATTTT
TRBD1	NA	TRBV4-3	TRBJ1-1	CASSRIITGDTEAFF	TGCGCCAGCAGCCGCATCATTACAGGGGACACTGAAGCTTTCTTT
NA	NA	TRBV18	TRBJ1-4	CASSSERLGEKLFF	TGTGCCAGCTCCTCCGAGAGGTTAGGAGAAAAACTGTTTTTT
TRBD2	NA	TRBV28	TRBJ2-1	CASGGLAGGGSYNEQFF	TGTGCCAGCGGGGGACTAGCGGGAGGAGGCTCCTACAATGAGCAGTTCTTC
NA	NA	TRBV2	TRBJ2-7	CASSGGSLSYEQYF	TGTGCCAGCAGTGGTGGCAGTCTCTCCTACGAGCAGTACTTC
NA	NA	TRBV3-1/TRBV3-2	TRBJ2-2	CASSQDVEVGGTGELFF	TGTGCCAGCAGCCAAGACGTCGAGGTTGGAGGGACCGGGGAGCTGTTTTTT
NA	NA	TRBV4-3	TRBJ1-5	CASSQDRTPAGQPQHF	TGCGCCAGCAGCCAAGATAGGACACCCGCCGGTCAGCCCCAGCATTTT
NA	NA	TRBV3-1/TRBV3-2	TRBJ2-1	CASSQVLAGPEQFF	TGTGCCAGCAGCCAAGTTCTAGCCGGGCCTGAGCAGTTCTTC
TRBD1	NA	TRBV4-2	TRBJ2-7	CASSHQGQKNYEQYF	TGTGCCAGCAGCCACCAGGGACAGAAAAACTACGAGCAGTACTTC
TRBD1	once	TRBV10-3	TRBJ2-3	CAISARQGPTDTQYF	TGTGCCATCAGTGCCCGACAGGGCCCCACAGATACGCAGTATTTT
TRBD2	few	TRBV6-2/TRBV6-3	TRBJ2-4	CASSPAGGAKNIQYF	TGTGCCAGCAGCCCCGCGGGGGGAGCCAAAAACATTCAGTACTTC
NA	NA	TRBV5-4	TRBJ1-4	CASSLQGTNEKLFF	TGTGCCAGCAGCTTACAGGGAACTAATGAAAAACTGTTTTTT
NA	NA	TRBV9	TRBJ2-1	CASSVDWANEQFF	TGTGCCAGCAGCGTAGATTGGGCCAATGAGCAGTTCTTC
TRBD1	NA	TRBV6-5	TRBJ1-1	CASRGQGGAEAFF	TGTGCCAGCAGGGGACAGGGAGGTGCTGAAGCTTTCTTT
TRBD1	NA	TRBV2	TRBJ2-5	CASSPGTGSSETQYF	TGTGCCAGCAGCCCCGGGACAGGGTCGTCGGAGACCCAGTACTTC
TRBD2	NA	TRBV5-6	TRBJ2-1	CASRPAGGYNEQFF	TGTGCCAGCAGGCCAGCGGGAGGATACAATGAGCAGTTCTTC
NA	NA	TRBV7-9	TRBJ2-3	CASSLAPLF	TGTGCCAGCAGCTTAGCCCCCCTTTTT
NA	NA	TRBV6-5	TRBJ2-7	CAAGSNYEQYF	TGTGCCGCGGGGTCCAACTACGAGCAGTACTTC
NA	NA	TRBV7-6	TRBJ1-5	CASSLEGAGSDQPQHF	TGTGCCAGCAGCTTAGAAGGGGCAGGGTCGGATCAGCCCCAGCATTTT
NA	NA	TRBV10-3	TRBJ1-5	CAISEGQDSNQPQHF	TGTGCCATCAGTGAAGGTCAGGATAGCAATCAGCCCCAGCATTTT
TRBD1	NA	TRBV19	TRBJ1-5	CASSIGRRDRGDQPQHF	TGTGCCAGTAGTATAGGTCGCCGGGACAGGGGGGATCAGCCCCAGCATTTT
TRBD1	NA	TRBV18	TRBJ2-7	CASSPRGTYEQYF	TGTGCCAGCTCACCCAGGGGGACCTACGAGCAGTACTTC
NA	NA	TRBV7-2	TRBJ1-3	CASSLDSSGNTIYF	TGTGCCAGCAGCTTAGACTCCTCTGGAAACACCATATATTTT
NA	NA	TRBV6-2/TRBV6-3	TRBJ2-5	CASSSRDTYQETQYF	TGTGCCAGCAGTTCCCGGGACACCTACCAAGAGACCCAGTACTTC
TRBD2	few	TRBV9	TRBJ2-5	CPRSGGGGPQETQYF	TGTCCCCGCAGCGGCGGGGGGGGGCCCCAAGAGACCCAGTACTTC
NA	NA	TRBV5-6	TRBJ1-5	CASSLTGNQPQHF	TGTGCCAGCAGCCTAACAGGGAATCAGCCCCAGCATTTT
NA	NA	TRBV3-1/TRBV3-2	TRBJ2-7	CASRTAGVGEQYF	TGTGCCAGCAGGACCGCCGGGGTTGGCGAGCAGTACTTC
TRBD2	NA	TRBV6-2/TRBV6-3	TRBJ2-3	CASSSRTSGASTDTQYF	TGTGCCAGCAGTTCCCGGACTAGCGGGGCTAGCACAGATACGCAATATTTT
NA	NA	TRBV7-2	TRBJ2-3	CASSFSQYTDTQYF	TGTGCCAGCAGCTTTTCGCAGTACACAGATACGCAGTATTTT
TRBD1	NA	TRBV5-6	TRBJ2-1	CASSAGTGKGNEQFF	TGTGCCAGCAGCGCCGGGACAGGGAAAGGGAATGAGCAGTTCTTC
NA	NA	TRBV12-3/TRBV12-4	TRBJ1-5	CASRGDGGQPQHF	TGTGCCAGCAGGGGAGACGGGGGTCAGCCCCAGCATTTT
NA	NA	TRBV7-3	TRBJ2-6	CASSWFGGADSGANVLTF	TGTGCCAGCAGCTGGTTCGGTGGGGCAGACTCTGGGGCCAACGTCCTGACTTTC